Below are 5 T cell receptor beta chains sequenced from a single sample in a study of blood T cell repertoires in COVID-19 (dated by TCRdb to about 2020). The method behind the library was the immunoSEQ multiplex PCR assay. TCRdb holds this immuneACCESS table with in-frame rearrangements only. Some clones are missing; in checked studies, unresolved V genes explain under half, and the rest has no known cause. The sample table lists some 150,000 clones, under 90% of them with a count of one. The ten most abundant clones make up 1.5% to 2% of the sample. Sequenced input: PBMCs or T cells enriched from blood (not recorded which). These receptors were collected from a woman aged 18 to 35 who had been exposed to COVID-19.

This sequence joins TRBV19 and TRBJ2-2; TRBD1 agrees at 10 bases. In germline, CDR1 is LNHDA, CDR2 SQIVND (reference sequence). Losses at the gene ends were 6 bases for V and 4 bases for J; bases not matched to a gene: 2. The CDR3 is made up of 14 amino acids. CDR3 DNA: TGTGCCAGTAGGGACAGGGGGTCCACCGGGGAGCTGTTTTTT. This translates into CASRDRGSTGELFF.

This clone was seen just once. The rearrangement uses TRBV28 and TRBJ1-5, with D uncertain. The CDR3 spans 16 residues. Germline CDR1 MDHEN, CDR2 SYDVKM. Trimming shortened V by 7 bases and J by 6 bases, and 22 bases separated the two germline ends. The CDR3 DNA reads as TGTGCCAGCACCGTCACTGGGCCAGTCGGGAGTCAGCCCCAGCATTTT. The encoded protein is CASTVTGPVGSQPQHF.

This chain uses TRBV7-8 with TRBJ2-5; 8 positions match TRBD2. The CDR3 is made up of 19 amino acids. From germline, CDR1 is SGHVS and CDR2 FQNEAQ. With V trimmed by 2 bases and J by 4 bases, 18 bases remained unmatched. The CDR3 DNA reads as TGTGCCAGCAGCTTATCAGTCAGCGGGAGATCGGGTTTGGGAGAGACCCAGTACTTC. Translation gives CASSLSVSGRSGLGETQYF. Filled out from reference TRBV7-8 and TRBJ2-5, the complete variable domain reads GAGVSQSPRYKVAKRGQDVALRCDPISGHVSLFWYQQALGQGPEFLTYFQNEAQLDKSGLPSDRFFAERPEGSVSTLKIQRTQQEDSAVYLCASSLSVSGRSGLGETQYFGPGTRLLVL.

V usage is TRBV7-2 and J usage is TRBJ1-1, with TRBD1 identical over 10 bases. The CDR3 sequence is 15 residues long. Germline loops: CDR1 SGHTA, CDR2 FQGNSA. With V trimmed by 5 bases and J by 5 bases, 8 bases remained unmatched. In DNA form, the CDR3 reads TGTGCCAGCAGCGCAGATGGGGACAGGGGAACTGAAGCTTTCTTT. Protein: CASSADGDRGTEAFF.

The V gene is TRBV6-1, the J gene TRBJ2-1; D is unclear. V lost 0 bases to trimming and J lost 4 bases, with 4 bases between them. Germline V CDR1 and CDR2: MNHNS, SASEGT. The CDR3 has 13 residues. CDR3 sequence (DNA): TGTGCCAGCAGTGAAGCGGAGTACAATGAGCAGTTCTTC. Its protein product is CASSEAEYNEQFF.